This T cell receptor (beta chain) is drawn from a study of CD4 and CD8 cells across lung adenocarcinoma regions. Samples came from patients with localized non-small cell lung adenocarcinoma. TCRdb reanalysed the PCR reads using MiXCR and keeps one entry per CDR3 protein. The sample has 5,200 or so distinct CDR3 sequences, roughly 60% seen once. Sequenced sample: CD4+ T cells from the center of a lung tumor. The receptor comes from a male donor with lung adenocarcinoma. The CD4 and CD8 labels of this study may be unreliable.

The CDR3 DNA reads TGTGCCAGCAGCCCAGGGGACACTTTCTCTGGGGCCAACGTCCTGACTTTC. Its translation is CASSPGDTFSGANVLTF. The J gene is TRBJ2-6, the V gene TRBV11-3; a possible D gene is TRBD1 (6 bases). This CDR3 is built from 17 residues. Germline CDR1 and CDR2: SGHNT and YENEEA. Trimming pared 5 bases from V and 0 bases from J, leaving 14 bases between.